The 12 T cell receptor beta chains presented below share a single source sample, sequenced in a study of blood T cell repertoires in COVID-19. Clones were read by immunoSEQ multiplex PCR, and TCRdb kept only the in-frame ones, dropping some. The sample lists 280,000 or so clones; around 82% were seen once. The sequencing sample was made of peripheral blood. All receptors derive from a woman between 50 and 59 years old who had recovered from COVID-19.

The CDR3 reads CASSLGATGANVLTF. In DNA, the CDR3 is TGTGCCAGCAGTTTAGGGGCAACTGGGGCCAACGTCCTGACTTTC. The chain is built from TRBV28 and TRBJ2-6; maybe TRBD1 (5 bases). V lost 2 bases and J 2 bases, leaving 7 bases between the germline ends. The CDR3 has 15 residues. From germline, CDR1 is MDHEN and CDR2 SYDVKM.

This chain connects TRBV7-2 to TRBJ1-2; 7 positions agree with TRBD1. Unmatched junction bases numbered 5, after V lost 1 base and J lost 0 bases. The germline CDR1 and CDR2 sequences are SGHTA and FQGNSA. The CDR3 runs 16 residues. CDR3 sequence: CASSLGGTASNYGYTF. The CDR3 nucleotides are TGTGCCAGCAGCTTAGGCGGGACAGCCTCTAACTATGGCTACACCTTC.

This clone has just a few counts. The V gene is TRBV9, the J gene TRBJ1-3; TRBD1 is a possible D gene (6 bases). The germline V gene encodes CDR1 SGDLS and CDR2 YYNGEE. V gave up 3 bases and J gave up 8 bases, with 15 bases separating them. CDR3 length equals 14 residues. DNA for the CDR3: TGTGCCAGCAGCGGAGGACAGCCTAGGGACACCATATATTTT. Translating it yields CASSGGQPRDTIYF.

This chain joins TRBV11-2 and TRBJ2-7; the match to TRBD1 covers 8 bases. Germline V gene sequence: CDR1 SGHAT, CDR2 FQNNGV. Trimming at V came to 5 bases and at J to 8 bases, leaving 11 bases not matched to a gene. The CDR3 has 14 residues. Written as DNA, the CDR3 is TGTGCCAGCAGCCGAGACAGGGGCACCGTTCAGCAGTACTTC. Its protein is CASSRDRGTVQQYF.

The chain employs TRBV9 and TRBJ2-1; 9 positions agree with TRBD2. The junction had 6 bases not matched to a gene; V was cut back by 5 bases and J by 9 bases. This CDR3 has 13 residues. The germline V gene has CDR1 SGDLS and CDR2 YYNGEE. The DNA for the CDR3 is TGTGCCAGCAGACCGAGCGGGGGGTTTGAGCAGTTCTTC. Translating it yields CASRPSGGFEQFF.

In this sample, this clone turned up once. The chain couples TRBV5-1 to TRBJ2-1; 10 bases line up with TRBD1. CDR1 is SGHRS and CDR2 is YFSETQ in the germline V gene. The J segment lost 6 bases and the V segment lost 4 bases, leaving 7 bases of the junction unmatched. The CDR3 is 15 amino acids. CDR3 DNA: TGCGCCAGCAGCGACTTGACAGGGGGCTTCAATGAGCAGTTCTTC. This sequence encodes CASSDLTGGFNEQFF.

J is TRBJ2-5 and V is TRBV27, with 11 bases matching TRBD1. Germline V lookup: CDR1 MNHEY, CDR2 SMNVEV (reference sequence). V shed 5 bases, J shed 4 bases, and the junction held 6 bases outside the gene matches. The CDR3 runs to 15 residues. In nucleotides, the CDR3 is TGTGCCAGCAGTGCCGGGACAGGGGGTCGAGAGACCCAGTACTTC. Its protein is CASSAGTGGRETQYF.

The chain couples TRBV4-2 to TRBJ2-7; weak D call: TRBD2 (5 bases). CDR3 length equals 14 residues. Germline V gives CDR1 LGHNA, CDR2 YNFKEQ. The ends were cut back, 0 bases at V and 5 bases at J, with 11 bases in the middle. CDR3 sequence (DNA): TGTGCCAGCAGCCAAGAGGTAGCGATCCACGAGCAGTACTTC. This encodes CASSQEVAIHEQYF.

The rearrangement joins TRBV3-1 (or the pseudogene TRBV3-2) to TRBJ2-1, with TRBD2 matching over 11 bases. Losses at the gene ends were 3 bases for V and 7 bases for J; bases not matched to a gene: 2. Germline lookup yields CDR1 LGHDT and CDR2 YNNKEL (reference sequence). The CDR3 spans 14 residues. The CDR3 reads CASSHLAGGNEQFF. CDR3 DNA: TGTGCCAGCAGCCACCTAGCGGGGGGTAATGAGCAGTTCTTC.

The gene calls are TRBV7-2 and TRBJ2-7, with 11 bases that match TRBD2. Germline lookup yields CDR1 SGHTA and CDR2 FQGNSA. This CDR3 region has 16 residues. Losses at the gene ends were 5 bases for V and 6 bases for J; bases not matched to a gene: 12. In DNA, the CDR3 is TGTGCCAGCAGCCAAGTCATAGCGGGAGGGCCCCTCGAGCAGTACTTC. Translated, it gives CASSQVIAGGPLEQYF.

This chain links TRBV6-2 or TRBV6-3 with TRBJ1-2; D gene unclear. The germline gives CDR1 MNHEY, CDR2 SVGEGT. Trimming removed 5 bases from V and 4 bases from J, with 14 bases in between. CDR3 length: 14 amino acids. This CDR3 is CASSLPAAAYGYTF. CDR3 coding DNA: TGTGCCAGCAGTCTTCCCGCGGCTGCCTATGGCTACACCTTC.

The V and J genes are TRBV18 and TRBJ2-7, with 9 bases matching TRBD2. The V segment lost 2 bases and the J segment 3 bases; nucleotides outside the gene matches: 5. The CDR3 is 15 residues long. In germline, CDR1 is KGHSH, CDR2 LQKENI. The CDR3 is CASSPGSGSLYEQYF. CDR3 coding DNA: TGTGCCAGCTCACCAGGTAGCGGGAGTCTCTACGAGCAGTACTTC. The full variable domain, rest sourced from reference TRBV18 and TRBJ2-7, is NAGVMQNPRHLVRRRGQEARLRCSPMKGHSHVYWYRQLPEEGLKFMVYLQKENIIDESGMPKERFSAEFPKEGPSILRIQQVVRGDSAAYFCASSPGSGSLYEQYFGPGTRLTVT.